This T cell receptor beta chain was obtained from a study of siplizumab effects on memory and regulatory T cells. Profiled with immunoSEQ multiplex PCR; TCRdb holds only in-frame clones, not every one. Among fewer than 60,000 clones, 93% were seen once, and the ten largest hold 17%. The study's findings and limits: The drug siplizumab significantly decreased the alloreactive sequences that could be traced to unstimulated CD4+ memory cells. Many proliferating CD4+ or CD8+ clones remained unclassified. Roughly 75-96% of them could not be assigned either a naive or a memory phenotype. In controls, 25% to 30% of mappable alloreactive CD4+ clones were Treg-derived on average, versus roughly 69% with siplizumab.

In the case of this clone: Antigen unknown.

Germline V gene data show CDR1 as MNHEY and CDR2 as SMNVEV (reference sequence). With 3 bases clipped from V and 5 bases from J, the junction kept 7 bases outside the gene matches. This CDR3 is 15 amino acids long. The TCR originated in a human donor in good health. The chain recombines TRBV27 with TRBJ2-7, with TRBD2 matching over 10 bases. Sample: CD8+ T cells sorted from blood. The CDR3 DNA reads TGTGCCAGCAGTTTCGGAGCGGGAGGGACCAACGAGCAGTACTTC. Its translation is CASSFGAGGTNEQYF.